This TCR beta chain was identified during a study of blood T cells in healthy people across ages. Per sample, no less than 5 micrograms of total RNA were extracted. This clonotype was seen more than once but under ten times. Antigen specificity is unknown. The V gene end was trimmed by 2 bases and the J gene end by 5 bases; junction bases not matched to a gene: 4. The CDR3 is 15 residues long. CDR1 and CDR2 (germline): SGHTA, FQGNSA. Study-wide results and limits: Diversity estimated from one million T cells was considered an underestimate. As age increased, TCR beta diversity per million T cells fell in a roughly linear fashion.

A second roughly 7 to 11 cycle PCR used barcoded and J-beta primers. Each TCR beta cDNA got a 12-nucleotide random molecular identifier. MiXCR, run by TCRdb on the 5' RACE reads, gives a single entry per CDR3 protein. The sample yields some 1.5 million distinct CDR3 sequences, roughly 27% seen once. The receptor comes from a woman aged 25 to 39 in good health. The rearrangement links TRBV7-2 to TRBJ2-7, with 12 bases that match TRBD2. The sequencing input was blood. CDR3: CASSLNLAGGDEQYF. The CDR3 nucleotides are TGTGCCAGCAGCTTAAATCTAGCGGGAGGGGACGAGCAGTACTTC.